Here is one TCR beta chain with its context. CDR3 length: 13 residues. Trimming removed 7 bases from V and 6 bases from J, with 15 bases in between. CDR1 is SNHLY, CDR2 FYNNEI, per germline. Some clones are missing from TCRdb's copy, which holds only in-frame ones; the method was immunoSEQ multiplex PCR. The data show under 350,000 clones, over 65% seen once. The record originates from a study of blood T cell repertoires in COVID-19. This receptor was identified in a man in his sixties who had recovered from COVID-19. Material for sequencing was peripheral blood. The chain uses TRBV2 and TRBJ1-1; D is perhaps TRBD1 (5 bases). CDR3 sequence: CASTPRVGAEAFF. For the CDR3, the DNA is TGTGCCAGCACCCCCAGGGTTGGCGCTGAAGCTTTCTTT.